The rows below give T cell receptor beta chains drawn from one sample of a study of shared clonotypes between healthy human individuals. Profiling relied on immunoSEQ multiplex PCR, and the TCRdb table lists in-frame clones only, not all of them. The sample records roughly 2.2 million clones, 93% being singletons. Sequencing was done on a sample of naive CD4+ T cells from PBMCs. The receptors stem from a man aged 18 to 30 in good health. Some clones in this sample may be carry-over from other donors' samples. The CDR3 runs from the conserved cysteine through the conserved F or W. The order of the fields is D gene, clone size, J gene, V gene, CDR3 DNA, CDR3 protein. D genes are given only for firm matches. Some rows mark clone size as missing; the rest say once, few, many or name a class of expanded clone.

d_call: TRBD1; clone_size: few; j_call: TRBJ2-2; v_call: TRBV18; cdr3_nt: TGTGCCAGCTCGACAGGGTCGAACACCGGGGAGCTGTTTTTT; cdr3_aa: CASSTGSNTGELFF
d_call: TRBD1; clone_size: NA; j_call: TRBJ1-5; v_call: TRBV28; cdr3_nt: TGTGCCAGCAGTTTTCGGCAGGGGGCGAACAATCAGCCCCAGCATTTT; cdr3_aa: CASSFRQGANNQPQHF
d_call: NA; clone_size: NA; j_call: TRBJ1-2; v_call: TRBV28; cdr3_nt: TGTGCCAGCAGCCTCTTCTCGCGGTACTATGGCTACACCTTC; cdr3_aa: CASSLFSRYYGYTF
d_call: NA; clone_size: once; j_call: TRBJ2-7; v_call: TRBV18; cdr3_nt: TGTGCCAGCTCACCACGAAAGAGCGGACCGGGCGAGCAGTACTTC; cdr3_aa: CASSPRKSGPGEQYF
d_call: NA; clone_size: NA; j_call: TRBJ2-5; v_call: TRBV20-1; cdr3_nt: TGCAGTGCTAGCGGGACGGAGACCCAGTACTTC; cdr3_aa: CSASGTETQYF
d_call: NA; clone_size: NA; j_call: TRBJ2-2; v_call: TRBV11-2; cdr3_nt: TGTGCCAGCAGCTTCGTTTGGCTACAAAGGAACACCGGGGAGCTGTTTTTT; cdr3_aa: CASSFVWLQRNTGELFF
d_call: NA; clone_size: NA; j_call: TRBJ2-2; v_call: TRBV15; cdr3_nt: TGTGCCACCAGCAGAGCTGGGCCCGCGATCCCCGGGGAGCTGTTTTTT; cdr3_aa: CATSRAGPAIPGELFF
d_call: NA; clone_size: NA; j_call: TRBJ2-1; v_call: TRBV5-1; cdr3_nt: TGCGCCAGCAGCTTGGCCGAGGGGATCTCCTACAATGAGCAGTTCTTC; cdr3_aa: CASSLAEGISYNEQFF
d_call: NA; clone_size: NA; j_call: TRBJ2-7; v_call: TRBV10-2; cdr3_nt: TGCGCCAGCAGATCCTCCCTCAGCTCCTACGAGCAGTACTTC; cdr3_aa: CASRSSLSSYEQYF
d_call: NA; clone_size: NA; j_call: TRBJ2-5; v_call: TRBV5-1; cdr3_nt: TGCGCCAGCAGCCCCCGGCACACCCAAGAGACCCAGTACTTC; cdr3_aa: CASSPRHTQETQYF
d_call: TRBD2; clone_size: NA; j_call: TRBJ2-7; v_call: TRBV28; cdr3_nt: TGTGCCAGCAGACCCCAAGCGGGAGGGGGCTACGAGCAGTACTTC; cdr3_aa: CASRPQAGGGYEQYF
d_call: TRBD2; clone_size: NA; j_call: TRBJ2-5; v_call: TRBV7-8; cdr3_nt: TGTGCCAGCAGCTTACCCCTAGCGGGAGGAGAGACCCAGTACTTC; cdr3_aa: CASSLPLAGGETQYF
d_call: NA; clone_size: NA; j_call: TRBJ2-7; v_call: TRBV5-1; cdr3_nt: TGCGCCAGCAGCTTGGCCCCAGGCTCCTACGAGCAGTACTTC; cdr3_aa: CASSLAPGSYEQYF
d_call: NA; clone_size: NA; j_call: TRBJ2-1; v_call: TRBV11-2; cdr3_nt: TGTGCCAGCAGCTTTCGGAGGGGGGCAGGAGGCAATGAGCAGTTCTTC; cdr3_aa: CASSFRRGAGGNEQFF
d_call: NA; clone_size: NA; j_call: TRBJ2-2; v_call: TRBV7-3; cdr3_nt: TGTGCCAGCGGCCAGGGGGGGCAGCTGTTTTTT; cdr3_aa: CASGQGGQLFF
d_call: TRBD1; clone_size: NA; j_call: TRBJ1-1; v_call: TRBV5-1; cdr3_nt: TGCGCCAGCAGCTTTACAGGGGGCGGTCCCCCTGAAGCTTTCTTT; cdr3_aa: CASSFTGGGPPEAFF
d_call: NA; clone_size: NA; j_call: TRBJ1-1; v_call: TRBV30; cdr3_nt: TGTGCCTGGAGTGAGCATCTTAGTATGCCGGTGTGGGGGAACACTGAAGCTTTCTTT; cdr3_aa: CAWSEHLSMPVWGNTEAFF
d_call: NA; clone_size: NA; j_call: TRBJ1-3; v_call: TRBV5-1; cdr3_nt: TGCGCCAGCAGCCCTTGGTTCGCGAGCGGTTCTGGAAACACCATATATTTT; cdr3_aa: CASSPWFASGSGNTIYF
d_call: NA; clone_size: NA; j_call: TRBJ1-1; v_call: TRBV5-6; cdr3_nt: TGTGCCAGCAGCCCCCTCAGGGATGGGGTGACTGAAGCTTTCTTT; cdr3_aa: CASSPLRDGVTEAFF
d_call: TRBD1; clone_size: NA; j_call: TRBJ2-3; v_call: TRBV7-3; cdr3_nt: TGTGCCAGCAGCTTGACAGGGGGAAGGGATACGCAGTATTTT; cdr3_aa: CASSLTGGRDTQYF
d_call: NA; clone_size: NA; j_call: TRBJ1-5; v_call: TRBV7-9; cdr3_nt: TGTGCCAGCAGCTTAGGGTCCGGGAATCAGCCCCAGCATTTT; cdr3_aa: CASSLGSGNQPQHF
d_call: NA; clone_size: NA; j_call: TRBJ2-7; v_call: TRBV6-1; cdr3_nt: TGTGCCAGCAGTTCAGGACAGTTAACCTACGAGCAGTACTTC; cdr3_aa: CASSSGQLTYEQYF
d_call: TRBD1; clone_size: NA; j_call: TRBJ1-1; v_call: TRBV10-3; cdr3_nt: TGTGCCATCAGTGTAGACAGGGTGAACGCTGAAGCTTTCTTT; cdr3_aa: CAISVDRVNAEAFF
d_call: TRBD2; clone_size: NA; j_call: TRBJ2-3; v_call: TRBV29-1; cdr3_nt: TGCAGCGTTTCTCCTAGCGGGAGCGGTGATACGCAGTATTTT; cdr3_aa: CSVSPSGSGDTQYF
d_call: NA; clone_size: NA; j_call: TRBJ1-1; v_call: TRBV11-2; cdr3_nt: TGTGCCAGCAGCTTTTCCGGCAAGAACACTGAAGCTTTCTTT; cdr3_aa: CASSFSGKNTEAFF
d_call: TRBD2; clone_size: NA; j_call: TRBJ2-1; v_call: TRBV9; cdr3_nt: TGTGCCAGCAGGTCTACCGGGACTAGCATAGACAATGAGCAGTTCTTC; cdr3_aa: CASRSTGTSIDNEQFF
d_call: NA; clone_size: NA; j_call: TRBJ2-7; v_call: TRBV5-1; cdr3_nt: TGCGCCAGCAGCTTGGCCGGAGGGTCCCAGGTGGACGAGCAGTACTTC; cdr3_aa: CASSLAGGSQVDEQYF
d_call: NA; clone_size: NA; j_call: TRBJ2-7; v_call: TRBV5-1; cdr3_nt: TGCGCCAGCTGCCAAGACTCATATAGGTACGAGCAGTACTTC; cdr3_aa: CASCQDSYRYEQYF
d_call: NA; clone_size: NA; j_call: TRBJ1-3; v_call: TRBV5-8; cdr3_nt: TGTGCCAGCAGCAAGGGTTCCCGTGGGGGAAACACCATATATTTT; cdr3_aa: CASSKGSRGGNTIYF
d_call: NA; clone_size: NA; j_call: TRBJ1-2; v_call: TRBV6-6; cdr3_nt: TGTGCCAGCAGTTTACTCGGACTGGGTGATGCTGGCTACACCTTC; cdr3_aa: CASSLLGLGDAGYTF
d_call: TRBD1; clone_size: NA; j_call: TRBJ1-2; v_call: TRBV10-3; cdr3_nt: TGTGCCATCAGTGAAAGGACAGGCTATGGCTACACCTTC; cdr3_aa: CAISERTGYGYTF
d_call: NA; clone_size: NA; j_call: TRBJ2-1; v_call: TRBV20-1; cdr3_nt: TGCAGTGCTACACCCTACAATGAGCAGTTCTTC; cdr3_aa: CSATPYNEQFF
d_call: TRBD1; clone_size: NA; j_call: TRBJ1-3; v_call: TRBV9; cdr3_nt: TGTGCCAGCAGTCAGGACAGGGGGTCTGGAAACACCATATATTTT; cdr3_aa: CASSQDRGSGNTIYF
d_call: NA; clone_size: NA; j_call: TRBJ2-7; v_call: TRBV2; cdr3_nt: TGTGCCAGTATGACGGGAGTCGAGCAGTACTTC; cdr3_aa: CASMTGVEQYF
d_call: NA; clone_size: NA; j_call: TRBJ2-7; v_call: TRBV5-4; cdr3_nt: TGTGCCAGCAGCTTGGGGCAGGAGACATACGAGCAGTACTTC; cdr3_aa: CASSLGQETYEQYF
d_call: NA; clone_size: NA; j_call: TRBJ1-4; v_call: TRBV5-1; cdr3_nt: TGCGCCAGCAGCTTGGGGGTCGCAACTAATGAAAAACTGTTTTTT; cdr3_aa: CASSLGVATNEKLFF
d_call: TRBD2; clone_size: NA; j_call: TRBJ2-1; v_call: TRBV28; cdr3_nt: TGTGCCAGCCAAACGCGGGAGTACGGCTACAATGAGCAGTTCTTC; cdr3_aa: CASQTREYGYNEQFF
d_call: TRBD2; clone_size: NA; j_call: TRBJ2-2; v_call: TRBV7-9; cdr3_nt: TGTGCCAGCAGCTCTTTTAGCGGGAGGGACACCGGGGAGCTGTTTTTT; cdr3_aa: CASSSFSGRDTGELFF
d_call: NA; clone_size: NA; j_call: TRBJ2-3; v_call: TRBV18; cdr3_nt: TGTGCCAGCTCACCAGGGCGCCCCCCAGATACGCAGTATTTT; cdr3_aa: CASSPGRPPDTQYF
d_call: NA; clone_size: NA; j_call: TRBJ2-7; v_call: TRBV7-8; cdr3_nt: TGTGCCAGCAGCTTACGGGAAGAAAGGGGAGAGCAGTACTTC; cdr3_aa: CASSLREERGEQYF
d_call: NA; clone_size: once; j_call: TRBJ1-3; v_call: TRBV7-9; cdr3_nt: TGTGCCAGCAGTCGACAAACCGGGACAAACTCTGGAAACACCATATATTTT; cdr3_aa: CASSRQTGTNSGNTIYF
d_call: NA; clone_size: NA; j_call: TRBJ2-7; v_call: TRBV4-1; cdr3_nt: TGCGCCAGCAGCCAAGAACAGGGACCCAGGCGAGACCGGCAGTACTTC; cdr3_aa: CASSQEQGPRRDRQYF
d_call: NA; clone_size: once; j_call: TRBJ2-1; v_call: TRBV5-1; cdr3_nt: TGCGCCAGCAGCTTCCCCGCAGGGAGGAATGAGCAGTTCTTC; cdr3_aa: CASSFPAGRNEQFF
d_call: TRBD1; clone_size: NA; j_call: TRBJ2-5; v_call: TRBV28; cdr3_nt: TGTGCCAGCACCGGGAGGGACAGGGGACAAGAGACCCAGTACTTC; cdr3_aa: CASTGRDRGQETQYF